This T cell receptor beta chain was retrieved from a study of STAT5B mutations in CD4+ large granular lymphocyte leukemia (dated by TCRdb to the early 2020s). Concerning the study at large: Among healthy controls, the CDR3 'QG' motif was associated with a particular HLA allele. TCRbeta repertoires of CD4+ T-cell large granular lymphocyte leukemia patients were compared with those of healthy blood donors. Flow cytometry on FACSCanto II or FACSVerse showed that the purified fractions were more than 95% pure among lymphocytes. General conclusions and limits of the study: Data were not HLA-matched; higher clonality in CD4+ versus CD8+ T-LGLL could reflect the relatively small sample size. Greater clonality appeared to be present in CD4-sorted patient repertoires than in healthy CD4+ repertoires, and the difference was retained after the putative leukemic clones were removed. The main leukemic clonotypes were found to be private to each patient, although about 25% of the main leukemic clonotypes were detected at low frequency in the non-leukemic repertoires of other patients. Enrichment of TRBV06-family usage was observed among the top patient clones (8/27) relative to healthy controls (2/35).

This clone came up a few times. It has no known antigen specificity. No qualities accompany the bases; no much larger clone lies one base away. Healthy controls were some 34 blood donors whose buffy coats came from the Finnish Red Cross blood service. All TCR-sequenced material derived from peripheral blood: patient blood samples and healthy donor buffy coats. Ficoll-Hypaque gradient centrifugation was used to isolate peripheral blood mononuclear cells. CD4+ cells were purified magnetically from the buffy coats of healthy controls. The Gentra Puregene Cell and Tissue kit was used to extract genomic DNA, and a Qubit 2.0 fluorometer was used to measure the amount of genomic DNA. The junction shows trimming of 7 bases on V and 2 bases on J, plus 26 bases between the germline ends. There are 18 amino acids in the CDR3, from cysteine to phenylalanine inclusive. The sequence is cut down to CDR3 DNA, 54 bases in frame from base 1. CDR1 and CDR2 are drawn from the germline V gene: SGHVS, FQNEAQ.

The immunoSEQ assay at survey resolution was applied to genomic DNA for sequencing of TCRbeta rearrangements. The original pipeline was this. A lowest detectable productive clonotype frequency of 2.59 x 10-5 was observed in the TCR sequencing data. Only productive TCRbeta rearrangements, defined as complete and in-frame sequences, were included in the analyses. Sample clonality was computed as Simpson clonality in the immunoSEQ Analyzer version 3.0. Clones were binned by frequency as very rare, small, medium, large (1-20%) or hyperexpanded (>20%). Generation probabilities were estimated with OLGA 1.2.3, V-gene circos plots were generated with VDJtools, specificities were searched for in VDJdb, and CDR3 motifs were identified with GLIPH. TCRdb took this table from immuneACCESS and kept in-frame rearrangements with V and J called. Such tables lack part of the clones; where checked against another copy, unresolved V genes explain under half of the gap, and the rest is unexplained. V, J and clone size were drawn from that table, and D and trimming were deduced from the DNA. Present in this sample are roughly 24,000 clones, roughly 70% of which were seen just once. The top ten clones comprise around 0.65% of the sample.

Material: CD4+ T cells from blood buffy coats. The chain links TRBV7-8 with TRBJ2-5; a weak D assignment points to TRBD2 (7 bases agree). The TCR was taken from a human donor in good health. This receptor has the CDR3 CASTHLRGGAGSQETQYF. Read as DNA, the sequence is TGTGCCAGCACCCACCTAAGGGGGGGGGCGGGATCTCAAGAGACCCAGTACTTC.